This T cell receptor beta chain was found in a study of long-term antiretroviral therapy in people with HIV (dated by TCRdb to between 2021 and 2023). For the wider study: The earliest samples were collected about a decade before the 2015 WHO recommendation for immediate ART, when ART was typically delayed until CD4 counts fell. A retrospective serial study tested whether changes in peripheral blood TRB repertoire composition and diversity were associated with ART initiation and durable HIV suppression. A total of roughly 200 cryopreserved PBMC samples were contributed to the cohort by 30 adults with confirmed HIV infection, with samples collected serially over a mean of about 6 years (range 1-12). About 40% of the 30 participants with HIV were female. No cross-contamination during QIAcube processing was shown when test extractions of a monoclonal T-cell line were performed alongside some 33 polyclonal samples.

The immunoSEQ hsTCRB v3.0 assay was used at survey level resolution to sequence the TRB variable region. The targeted TRB sequencing depth was roughly 40,000-55,000 T-cell genomes per sample. An Illumina MiSeq with a v3 150-cycle kit was used to sequence the pooled TRB libraries. In the paper's pipeline: Repertoire analysis ran in R within a reproducible Nextflow workflow covering QC, data transformation and analysis. LymphoSeq2, an R package for exploring AIRR-Seq data, was used to implement custom analyses. A handful of samples that produced fewer than 5000 total TRB sequences were removed, so about 200 HIV repertoires were analyzed. Of the approximately 190 retained HIV repertoires, about 60 were collected before and around 130 after ART initiation. Repertoires were downsampled to 5000 TRB nucleotide sequences, and summary statistics were averaged over 100 downsampling iterations. The analysis kept only TRB sequences whose CDR3 regions were at least seven amino acids long. Diversity was assessed using a clonality score derived from Shannon entropy and using the Gini coefficient. In the repertoire networks, any two of the top 5000 CDR3 amino acid sequences were connected whenever the two sequences differed by an edit distance of one. Antigen specificity groups and MHC restriction were predicted for TRB CDR3 amino acid sequences with GLIPH2. To flag known CMV, EBV, HIV or tissue antigen associations, CDR3 amino acid sequences were matched against VDJdb and McPAS-TCR. Pre-ART, post-ART and control groups were compared with Wilcoxon signed-rank tests and Holm-Bonferroni correction. Entries here come from immuneACCESS through TCRdb and include only in-frame sequences with V and J called. Some clones fail to appear in such tables; in the studies checked, an unresolved V gene covers under half of the shortfall, and the cause of the remainder is unknown. D and trimming were read from the DNA, whereas the V and J calls and clone size are those reported in that table. This sample is represented by roughly 37,000 clones; around three quarters of them were singletons. The ten top clones hold around 5.8% of the sample.

Participants were included only if at least one PBMC sample before ART initiation and at least two post-ART samples were available. All participants with HIV were treated in the United States of America. Before DNA extraction, cryopreserved samples of roughly 0.9-11 million PBMC were thawed and washed. At the time of the earliest PBMC sample for each participant with HIV, ages ranged from about 20 to 54 years. Per participant, PBMC samples came from 1-4 timepoints prior to ART initiation and 2-8 timepoints following ART initiation, for a median of 7 samples. Serial HIV viral load, CD4+ T-cell count, ART history and demographic data were obtained for every participant. A Qiagen kit on a QIAcube was used to extract genomic DNA from unsorted PBMC, with samples processed in batches of 12. Regarding this clone: The clone's antigen remains unknown. There are no base qualities to consult, and no much larger clone falls within one base.

What the research found in general, with its limitations: The samples span the years 2004 to 2017, and the ART regimens used may be less effective than current regimens. A significant increase in TRB diversity was found to be associated with ART initiation, although TRB diversity was observed to remain significantly below that of transplant donor controls even after long-term ART. Because cell numbers in pre-ART samples were limited, unsorted PBMC were profiled instead of sorted CD4+ and CD8+ T cells. Inferences about post-ART repertoire changes are limited because no data were available on ART adherence, viral resistance or therapy changes. Because PBMC availability was limited, only the TCR beta chain was sequenced, with no alpha chain pairing. Compared with controls, HIV repertoires had narrower CDR3 length ranges, and the network structure pointed to an antigen-experienced repertoire that shifted only slightly toward naive after ART. Expanded TRB clones identified before ART initiation dominated the repertoire at all time points, although this dominance fluctuated and declined in many PLHIV after ART.

As encoded in the germline V gene (reference sequence), CDR1 is MNHEY while CDR2 is SMNVEV. V loses 7 bases of germline sequence and J loses 1 base, and the interval between the two ends is 17 bases. The CDR3 has 15 amino acids, counting the end cysteine and phenylalanine. The kept DNA is CDR3 alone, 45 bases in frame from the first base. This sample comprised unsorted PBMCs, obtained 3.4 years after starting antiretroviral therapy. The chain uses TRBV27 and TRBJ2-7; TRBD2 is a weak D gene call, 5 bases matching. The receptor's source is a young man with HIV. The CDR3 reads as follows: CASNSRRSASYEQYF. The bases are TGTGCCAGCAACTCCCGGAGGAGCGCATCCTACGAGCAGTACTTC.